The sequence of this T cell receptor beta chain was determined in a study of blood T cell repertoires in COVID-19. Whole-study context: The origin of the acute and convalescent COVID-19 samples was the United States, Italy and Spain.

Concerning this clone itself: The same CDR3 can be traced to other DNA sequences in this sample.

In the original processing: By means of reference gene primer amplification, nucleated cell counts were estimated. Profiling relied on immunoSEQ multiplex PCR, and the TCRdb table lists in-frame clones only, not all of them. D and trimming come from the DNA, and the V and J calls and clone size come from that table. The table shows under 500,000 clones, with around 89% occurring only once. The germline V gene has CDR1 SGHRS and CDR2 YFSETQ. J gave up 1 base and V 0 bases, and 4 bases lay outside the gene matches. The CDR3 is 16 residues long. V gene TRBV5-1 combines with J gene TRBJ2-7, with TRBD1 matching 10 bases. The receptor was derived from a woman in her 30s with acute or convalescent COVID-19. Sequencing was carried out using peripheral blood. CDR3 nucleotides: TGCGCCAGCAGCTTGGGACCGGGACAGGGGTCCTACGAGCAGTACTTC. Its translation is CASSLGPGQGSYEQYF.